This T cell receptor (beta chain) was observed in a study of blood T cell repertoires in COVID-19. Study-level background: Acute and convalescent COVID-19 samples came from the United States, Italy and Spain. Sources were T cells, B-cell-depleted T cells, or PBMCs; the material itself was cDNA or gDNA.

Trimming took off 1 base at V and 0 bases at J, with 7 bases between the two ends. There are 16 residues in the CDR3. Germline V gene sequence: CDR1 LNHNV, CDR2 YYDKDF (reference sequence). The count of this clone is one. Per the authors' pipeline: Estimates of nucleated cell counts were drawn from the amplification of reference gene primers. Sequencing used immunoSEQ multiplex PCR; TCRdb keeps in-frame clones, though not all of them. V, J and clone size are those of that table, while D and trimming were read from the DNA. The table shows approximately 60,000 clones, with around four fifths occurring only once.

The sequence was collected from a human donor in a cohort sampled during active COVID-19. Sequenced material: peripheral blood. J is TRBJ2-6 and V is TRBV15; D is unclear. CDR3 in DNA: TGTGCCACCAGCAGAGGACTGATCTCTGGGGCCAACGTCCTGACTTTC. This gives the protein CATSRGLISGANVLTF.